The entry below describes one T cell receptor beta chain. The specificity of this receptor is unknown. There are no base qualities to consult, and no much larger clone falls within one base. The donors were healthy, HIV-negative adults who had no recently reported acute infections or vaccinations. Every donor was a Caucasian adult living in Nashville, Tennessee, USA. CD4+ T cells were enriched by magnetic negative selection, after which naive cells were positively selected on CD45RA and the negative fraction was taken as the memory subset. After blood collection by leukapheresis, PBMCs were isolated using Ficoll-Histopaque density gradient centrifugation and then cryopreserved in the vapor phase of liquid nitrogen. Analytical flow cytometry was used to check the purity and quantity of each magnetically sorted T cell population. Genomic DNA was isolated from each sorted fraction and quantified by UV absorbance on a Nanodrop 2000c.

The sample belongs to a study of shared clonotypes between healthy human individuals (dated by TCRdb to the early 2020s). The study in broad terms: The cohort comprised a couple of women and a few men aged 18 to 49 years. For each donor, CD4 naive and CD4 memory were each given three plates, CD8 naive was given two plates, and CD8 memory was given one plate. Leukapheresis yielded between about 0.8 and 8.9 billion PBMCs per donor. Blood TCR repertoires of about five healthy adults were deeply sequenced to estimate repertoire size and the extent of clonotype sharing between individuals. To increase sequencing depth and limit assay-specific biases, TCR repertoire library preparation and sequencing were carried out by different laboratories using diverse techniques. The research as a whole found: Pairwise subsampling indicated that sequencing depth was expected to affect the degree of clonotype sharing among donors. Incomplete sequencing was indicated by rarefaction of sorted-subset datasets, despite the large sequencing depth. Higher generation probabilities were observed for clonotypes shared by all four sorted-subset donors than for non-shared clonotypes. Because the study included only a small number of donors, the genetic and exposure-history diversity represented was limited. Naive subsets generally had larger estimated clonotype richness than memory subsets did. Sampling was limited to blood, and TCR repertoires in tissue likely differ from TCR repertoires in blood. Across a handful of donors, 4.5% to 6.5% of naive CD4, more than 3% of naive CD8, 2.3% of memory CD4, and approximately 0.4% of memory CD8 clonotypes were shared.

CDR1 and CDR2, looked up from the germline V gene (reference sequence), are LNHDA and SQIVND. V is clipped by 6 bases and J by 1 base, and the sequence between their germline boundaries is 9 bases long. Including the terminal cysteine and phenylalanine, the CDR3 comprises 13 residues. The read is trimmed to its CDR3 DNA, 39 bases read in frame from base 1. Using the deep immunoSEQ assay, multiplex PCR amplified TCR CDR3 regions from genomic DNA. Extracted genomic DNA from each cell subset was spread evenly across all wells of several immunoSEQ 96-well plates, with each plate serving as a replicate. For sorted subsets, each replicate PCR was loaded with 150 to 250 ng genomic DNA, equivalent to approximately 27,000 T cell genomes. The purified libraries were quantified using a Qubit 3.0 fluorometer, sized with a Bioanalyzer 2100, and then quantified again using the KAPA Library Quantification kit. Every immunoSEQ 96-well plate was sequenced on a separate single-read 150-cycle Illumina NextSeq 550 flow cell. The paper's data handling went like this. Because only junctional sequences without quality scores were contained in the immunoSEQ output, filtering matching that applied to full-length reads could not be performed. To assign V/J genes and CDR3, sequences were annotated using PyIR, a Python wrapper for IgBLAST v1.9, with IMGT germline references. Reads were filtered out if the reads had weak V/J assignments (E-value above 1e-6), no CDR3, stop codons, out-of-frame junctions, or ambiguous translated residues. V3J clonotypes were defined as sequences sharing the same inferred V gene, J gene, and CDR3 amino acid sequence. To compute the percentage overlap between repertoires, the number of shared unique clonotypes was divided by the size of the smaller repertoire. RTK rarefaction, the Chao1 estimator, and Recon v2.1 estimates of unobserved clonotypes were used to assess repertoire richness. Generation probabilities for all TCRbeta clonotypes obtained by the gDNA method from a few donors were computed using OLGA. As stored in TCRdb, this immuneACCESS dataset retains in-frame rearrangements with V and J assigned. A fraction of the clones does not appear; measured against another copy, unresolved V genes explain less than half of the discrepancy, and the remainder lacks a known reason. V, J and clone size reflect that table, while D and trimming were determined from the DNA. The sample table lists about 1 million clones, more than 65% of them with a count of one. Together, the top ten hold around 1.5% of the sample.

The chain employs TRBV19 and TRBJ2-5; TRBD2 is possibly the D segment (6 matching bases). The TCR was taken from a man between 18 and 29 years old in good health. Sequencing used memory CD4+ T cells sorted from blood. The cell subset or site tag for this specimen amounts to: CD45RA-negative fraction. This receptor has the CDR3 CASSGGRQETQYF. The DNA sequence is as follows: TGTGCCAGTAGCGGGGGACGCCAAGAGACCCAGTACTTC.